This TCR beta chain was recorded in a study of CD8+ T cells in alopecia areata. The sequencing template was cDNA reverse transcribed from extracted RNA. Measured with immunoSEQ multiplex PCR; TCRdb has only the in-frame clones, and not every one. This sample has about 180,000 clones, with over 50% found just once. The germline V gene encodes CDR1 MNHEY and CDR2 SVGAGI. Between the trimmed V and J ends, which lost 6 bases and 8 bases, there was a span of 14 bases. This CDR3 has 14 residues. This chain links TRBV6-5 with TRBJ1-6; D may be TRBD1 (6 bases). The clonotype was recovered from a human donor with alopecia areata. Sequences were derived from CD4+ T cells sorted from blood, sampled at week 0. CDR3 loop: CASSTQGNYSPLHF. The CDR3 DNA reads as TGTGCCAGCAGCACCCAGGGGAACTATTCACCCCTCCACTTT.